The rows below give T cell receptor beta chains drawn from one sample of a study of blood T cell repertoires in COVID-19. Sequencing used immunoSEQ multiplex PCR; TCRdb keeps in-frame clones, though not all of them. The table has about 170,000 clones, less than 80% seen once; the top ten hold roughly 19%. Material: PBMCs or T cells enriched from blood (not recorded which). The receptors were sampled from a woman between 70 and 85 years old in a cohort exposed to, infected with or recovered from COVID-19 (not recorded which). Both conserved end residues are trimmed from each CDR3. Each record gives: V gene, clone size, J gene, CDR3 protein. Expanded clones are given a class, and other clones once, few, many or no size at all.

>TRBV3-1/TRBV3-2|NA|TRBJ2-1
ASSQFTSGSYNEQF
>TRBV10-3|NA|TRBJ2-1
ATRGTTGARNEQF
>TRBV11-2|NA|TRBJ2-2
ASSGEWGRGELF
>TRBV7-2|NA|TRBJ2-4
ASSLGLAGGENIQY
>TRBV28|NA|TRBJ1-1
ASSRQGRANTEAF
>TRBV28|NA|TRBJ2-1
ASTPRPQAGARGNEQF
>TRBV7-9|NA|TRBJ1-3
ASSPGQFSGNTIY
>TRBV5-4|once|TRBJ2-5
ASTHSGGRETQY
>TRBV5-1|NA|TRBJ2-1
ASSLGGLAEPRF
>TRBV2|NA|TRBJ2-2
ASSEVVSTGELF
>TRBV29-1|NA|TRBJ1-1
SGSLQGTEAF
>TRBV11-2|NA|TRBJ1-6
ASSFVRTYNSPLH
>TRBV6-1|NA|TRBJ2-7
ASRSSTAYEQY
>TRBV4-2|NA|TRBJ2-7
ASSQDISAYEQY
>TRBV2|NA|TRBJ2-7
ASSPDIPNTVQY
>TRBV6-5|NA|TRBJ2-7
TSSYSNYASSYEQY
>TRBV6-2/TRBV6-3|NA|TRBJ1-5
ASSYTVVNQPQH
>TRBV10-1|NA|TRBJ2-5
ASSSILAGALETQY
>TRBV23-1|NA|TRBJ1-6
ASSQSHGSLYNSPLH
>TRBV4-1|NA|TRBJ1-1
ASSRSVGNTEAF
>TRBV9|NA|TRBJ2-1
ASSVGVGLAIYNEQF
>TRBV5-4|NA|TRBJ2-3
ASTRQGGGTDTQY
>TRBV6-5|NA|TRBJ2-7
ASLDSTVDEQY
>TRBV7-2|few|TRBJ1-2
ASSRGQGNGYT
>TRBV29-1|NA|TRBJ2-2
SAGGGSGELF
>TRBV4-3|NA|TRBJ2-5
ASSHGLAGVEETQY